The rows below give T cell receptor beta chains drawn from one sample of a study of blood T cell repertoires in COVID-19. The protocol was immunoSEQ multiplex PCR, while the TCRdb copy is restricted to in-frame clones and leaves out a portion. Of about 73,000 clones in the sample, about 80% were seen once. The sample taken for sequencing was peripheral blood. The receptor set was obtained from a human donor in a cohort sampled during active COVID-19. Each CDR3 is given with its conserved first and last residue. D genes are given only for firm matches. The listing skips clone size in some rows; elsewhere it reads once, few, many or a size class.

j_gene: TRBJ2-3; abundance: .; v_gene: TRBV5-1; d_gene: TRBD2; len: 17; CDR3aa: CASSLEGSGGLPDTQYF; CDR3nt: TGCGCCAGCAGCTTGGAAGGTAGCGGGGGGCTCCCAGATACGCAGTATTTT
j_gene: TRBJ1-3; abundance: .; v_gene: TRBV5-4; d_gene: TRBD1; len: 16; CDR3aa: CASSSWDSRSGNTIYF; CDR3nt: TGTGCCAGCAGCTCGTGGGACAGCCGCTCTGGAAACACCATATATTTT
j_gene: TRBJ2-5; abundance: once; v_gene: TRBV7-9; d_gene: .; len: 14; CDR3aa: CASSTPTDQETQYF; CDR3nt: TGTGCCAGCAGCACGCCGACAGATCAAGAGACCCAGTACTTC
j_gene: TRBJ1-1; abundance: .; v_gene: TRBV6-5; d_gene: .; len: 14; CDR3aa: CASSLDRMNTEAFF; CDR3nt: TGTGCCAGCAGCCTGGACAGAATGAACACTGAAGCTTTCTTT
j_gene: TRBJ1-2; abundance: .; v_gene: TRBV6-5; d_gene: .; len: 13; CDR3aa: CASKAGINYGYTF; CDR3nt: TGTGCCAGCAAAGCGGGGATTAACTATGGCTACACCTTC
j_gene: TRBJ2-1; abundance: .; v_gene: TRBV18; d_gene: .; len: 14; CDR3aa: CASSGQGLGNEQFF; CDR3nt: TGTGCCAGCTCGGGGCAGGGCTTGGGCAATGAGCAGTTCTTC
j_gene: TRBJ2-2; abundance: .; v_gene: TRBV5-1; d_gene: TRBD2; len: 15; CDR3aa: CASTSGGRNTGELFF; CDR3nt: TGCGCCAGCACAAGCGGGGGGCGTAACACCGGGGAGCTGTTTTTT
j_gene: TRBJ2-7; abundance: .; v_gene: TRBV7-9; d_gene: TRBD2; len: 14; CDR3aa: CASSLSGGSYEQYF; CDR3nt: TGTGCCAGCAGCTTAAGCGGGGGGTCCTACGAGCAGTACTTC
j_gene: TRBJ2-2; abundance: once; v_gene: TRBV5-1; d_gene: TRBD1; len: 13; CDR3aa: CASSPDREDPLFF; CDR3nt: TGCGCCAGCAGCCCGGACAGGGAGGACCCGCTGTTTTTT
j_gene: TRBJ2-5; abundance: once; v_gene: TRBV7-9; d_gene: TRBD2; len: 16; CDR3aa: CASSLGPNGGKETQYF; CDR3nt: TGTGCCAGCAGCTTAGGACCTAACGGGGGGAAAGAGACCCAGTACTTC
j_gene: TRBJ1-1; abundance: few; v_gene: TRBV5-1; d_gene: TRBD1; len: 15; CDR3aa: CASSLDRVASPEAFF; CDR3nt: TGCGCCAGCAGCTTAGACAGGGTGGCGTCGCCTGAAGCTTTCTTT
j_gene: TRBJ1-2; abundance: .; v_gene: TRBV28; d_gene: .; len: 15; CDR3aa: CASTPPGREGYGYTF; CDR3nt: TGTGCCAGCACTCCCCCGGGCAGGGAAGGCTATGGCTACACCTTC
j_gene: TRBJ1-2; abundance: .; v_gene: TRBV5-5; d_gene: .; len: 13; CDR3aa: CASSLNGEFGYTF; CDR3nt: TGTGCCAGCAGCTTGAACGGGGAGTTTGGCTACACCTTC
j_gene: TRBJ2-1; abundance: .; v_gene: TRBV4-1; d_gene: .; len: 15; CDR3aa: CASSLVGGSYNEQFF; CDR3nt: TGCGCCAGCAGCCTCGTCGGGGGCTCCTACAATGAGCAGTTCTTC
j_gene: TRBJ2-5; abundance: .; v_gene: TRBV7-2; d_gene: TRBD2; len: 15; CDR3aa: CASSPRRGGGETQYF; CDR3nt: TGTGCCAGCAGCCCTCGCCGGGGGGGCGGAGAGACCCAGTACTTC
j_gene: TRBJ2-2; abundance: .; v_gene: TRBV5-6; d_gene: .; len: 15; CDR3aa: CASRNRPSGTGELFF; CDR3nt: TGTGCCAGCAGAAACCGACCCTCGGGCACCGGGGAGCTGTTTTTT
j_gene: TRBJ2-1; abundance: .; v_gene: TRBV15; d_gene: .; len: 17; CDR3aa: CATSREKKGPSYNEQFF; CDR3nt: TGTGCCACCAGCAGAGAGAAGAAGGGGCCCTCCTACAATGAGCAGTTCTTC
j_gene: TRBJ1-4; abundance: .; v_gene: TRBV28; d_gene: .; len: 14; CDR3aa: CASSGLPLNEKLFF; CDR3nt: TGTGCCAGCAGTGGACTGCCGCTTAATGAAAAACTGTTTTTT
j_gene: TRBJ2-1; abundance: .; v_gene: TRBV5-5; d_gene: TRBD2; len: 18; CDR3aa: CASSRGWIAGANYNEQFF; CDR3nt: TGTGCCAGCAGCCGAGGGTGGATAGCGGGGGCAAACTACAATGAGCAGTTCTTC
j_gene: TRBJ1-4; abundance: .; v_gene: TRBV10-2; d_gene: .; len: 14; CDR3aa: CASRSEGPREKLFF; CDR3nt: TGCGCCAGCAGGTCGGAGGGGCCCCGTGAAAAACTGTTTTTT
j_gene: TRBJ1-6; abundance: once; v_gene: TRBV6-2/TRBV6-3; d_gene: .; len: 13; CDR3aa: CASSYYPGTPLHF; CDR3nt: TGTGCCAGCAGTTACTATCCCGGGACACCCCTCCACTTT
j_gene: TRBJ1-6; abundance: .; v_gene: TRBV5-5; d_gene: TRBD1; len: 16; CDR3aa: CASSPDRAVVNSPLHF; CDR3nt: TGTGCCAGCAGCCCGGACAGGGCGGTCGTGAATTCACCCCTCCACTTT
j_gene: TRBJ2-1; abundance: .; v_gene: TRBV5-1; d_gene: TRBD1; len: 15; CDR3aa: CASSSLGQGSNEQFF; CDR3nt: TGCGCCAGCAGCTCGTTGGGACAGGGTAGTAATGAGCAGTTCTTC
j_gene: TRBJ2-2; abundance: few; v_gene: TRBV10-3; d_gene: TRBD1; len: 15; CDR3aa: CAISPGTANTGELFF; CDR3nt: TGTGCCATCAGTCCCGGGACAGCGAACACCGGGGAGCTGTTTTTT
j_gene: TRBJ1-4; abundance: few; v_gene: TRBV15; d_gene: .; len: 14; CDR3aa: CATSSRATNEKLFF; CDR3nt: TGTGCCACCAGCAGTAGAGCAACTAATGAAAAACTGTTTTTT
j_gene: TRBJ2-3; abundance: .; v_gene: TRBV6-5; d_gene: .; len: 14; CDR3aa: CASRTGFRTDTQYF; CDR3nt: TGTGCCAGCAGGACAGGATTCCGCACAGATACGCAGTATTTT
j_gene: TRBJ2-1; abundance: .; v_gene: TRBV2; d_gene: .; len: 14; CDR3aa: CASSDMVLSDEQFF; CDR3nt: TGTGCCAGCAGTGATATGGTTTTGTCGGATGAGCAGTTCTTC
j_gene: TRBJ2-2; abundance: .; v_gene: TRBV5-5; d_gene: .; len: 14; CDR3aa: CASSLLANTGELFF; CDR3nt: TGTGCCAGCAGCTTACTTGCGAACACCGGGGAGCTGTTTTTT
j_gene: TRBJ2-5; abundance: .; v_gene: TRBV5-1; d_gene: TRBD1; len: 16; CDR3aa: CASLTGTEKRQETQYF; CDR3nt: TGCGCCAGCCTCACCGGGACAGAAAAGCGGCAAGAGACCCAGTACTTC
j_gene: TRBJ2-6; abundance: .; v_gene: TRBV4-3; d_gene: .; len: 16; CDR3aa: CASSQDRASGANVLTF; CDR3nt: TGCGCCAGCAGCCAAGATCGAGCCTCTGGGGCCAACGTCCTGACTTTC
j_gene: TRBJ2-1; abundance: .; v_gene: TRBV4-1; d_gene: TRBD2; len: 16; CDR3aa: CASSQAGLADDNEQFF; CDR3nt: TGCGCCAGCAGCCAAGCTGGGCTAGCGGATGACAATGAGCAGTTCTTC
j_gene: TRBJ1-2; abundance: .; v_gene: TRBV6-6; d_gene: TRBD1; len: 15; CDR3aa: CASSPPGTGDYGYTF; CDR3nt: TGTGCCAGCAGCCCACCGGGAACAGGGGACTATGGCTACACCTTC
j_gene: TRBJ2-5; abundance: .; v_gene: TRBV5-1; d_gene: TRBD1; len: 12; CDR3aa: CASSLDRDRVYF; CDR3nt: TGCGCCAGCAGCTTGGACCGGGACAGGGTCTACTTC